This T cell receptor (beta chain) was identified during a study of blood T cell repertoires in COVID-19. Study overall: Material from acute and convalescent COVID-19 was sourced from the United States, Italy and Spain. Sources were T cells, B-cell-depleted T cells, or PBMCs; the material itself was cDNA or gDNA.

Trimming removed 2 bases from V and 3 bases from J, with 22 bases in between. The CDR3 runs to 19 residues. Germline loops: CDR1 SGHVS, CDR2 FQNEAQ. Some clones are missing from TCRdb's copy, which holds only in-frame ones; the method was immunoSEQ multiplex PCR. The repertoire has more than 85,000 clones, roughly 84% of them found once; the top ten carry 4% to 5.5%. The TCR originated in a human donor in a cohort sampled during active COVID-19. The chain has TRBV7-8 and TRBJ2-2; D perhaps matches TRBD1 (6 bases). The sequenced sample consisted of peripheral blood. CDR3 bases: TGTGCCAGCAGCTTATATTCAAGCGTACGAGGGGGATACACCGGGGAGCTGTTTTTT. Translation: CASSLYSSVRGGYTGELFF.